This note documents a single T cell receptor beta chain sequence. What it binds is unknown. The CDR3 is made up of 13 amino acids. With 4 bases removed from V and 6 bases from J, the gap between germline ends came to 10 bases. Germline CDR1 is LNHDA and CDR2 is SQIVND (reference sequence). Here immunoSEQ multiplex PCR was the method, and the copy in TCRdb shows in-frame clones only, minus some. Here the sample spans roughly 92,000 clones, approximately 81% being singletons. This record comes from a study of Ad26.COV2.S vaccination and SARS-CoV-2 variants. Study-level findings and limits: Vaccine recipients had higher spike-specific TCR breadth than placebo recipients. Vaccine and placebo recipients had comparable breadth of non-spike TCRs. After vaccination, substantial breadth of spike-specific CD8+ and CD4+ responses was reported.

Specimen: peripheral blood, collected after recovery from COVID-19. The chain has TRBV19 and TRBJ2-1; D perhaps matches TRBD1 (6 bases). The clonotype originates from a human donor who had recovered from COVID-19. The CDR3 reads CASSNRQANEQFF. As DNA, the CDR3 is TGTGCCAGTAGTAATAGACAGGCCAATGAGCAGTTCTTC.